This passage covers 18 T cell receptor beta chains from one sample sequenced in a study of PD-1 blockade in classical Hodgkin lymphoma. Assay: immunoSEQ multiplex PCR; the TCRdb copy retains only in-frame clones and omits some. This sample has 50,000 to 85,000 clones, with about two thirds found just once. No patient escaped relapse after autologous stem cell transplantation, and brentuximab vedotin exposure varied. Sequencing was performed on peripheral blood mononuclear cells (PBMCs), taken before the second cycle of nivolumab. The receptor set was obtained from a human donor with classical Hodgkin lymphoma.

The chain carries TRBV19 and TRBJ1-1, with D unresolved. The CDR3 contains 13 residues. CDR1 LNHDA and CDR2 SQIVND come from the germline V gene (reference sequence). V lost 5 bases and J lost 5, with 12 bases in between. The CDR3 is CASSQLPGTEAFF. The CDR3 DNA is TGTGCCAGTAGTCAGTTACCCGGGACTGAAGCTTTCTTT.

The genes are TRBV4-1 and TRBJ2-5; no clear D. Germline V lookup: CDR1 MGHRA, CDR2 YSYEKL. The V gene lost 1 base and the J gene lost 0 bases, with 9 bases spanning the gap. The CDR3 is made up of 15 amino acids. This chain's CDR3 is CASSQALTDQETQYF. Here the CDR3 DNA reads TGCGCCAGCAGCCAAGCACTAACGGACCAAGAGACCCAGTACTTC.

This chain joins TRBV28 and TRBJ1-2; D is possibly TRBD1 (5 bases). V was pared by 3 bases and J by 3 bases, with 8 bases between. Germline CDR1 MDHEN, CDR2 SYDVKM. The CDR3 spans 13 residues. CDR3 in amino acids: CASSLGVDYGYTF. As DNA, the CDR3 is TGTGCCAGCAGTTTGGGGGTAGACTATGGCTACACCTTC.

The chain couples TRBV4-2 to TRBJ1-2; 11 positions agree with TRBD1. V shed 2 bases and J 7 bases; nucleotides not matched to a gene: 15. The germline V gene has CDR1 LGHNA and CDR2 YNFKEQ. This CDR3 spans 18 amino acids. The CDR3 loop reads CASSQTVFGQGAVGGYTF. The CDR3, as DNA: TGTGCCAGCAGCCAAACTGTTTTCGGACAGGGGGCTGTAGGTGGCTACACCTTC.

In the case of this clone: A read error may produce the germline difference seen at one junction end. V is TRBV5-1 and J is TRBJ2-2; a weak D match, TRBD2 (6 bases). The V gene's germline CDR1 is SGHRS and CDR2 YFSETQ. This CDR3 is built from 14 residues. The CDR3 sequence: CASSLARERRGAVF. CDR3 sequence (DNA): TGCGCCAGCAGCTTGGCCCGTGAACGGCGGGGAGCTGTTTTT.

The J gene is TRBJ2-7, the V gene TRBV19; 8 positions match TRBD1. The CDR3 runs to 14 residues. Trimming cost V 4 bases and J 3 bases; bases outside gene matches: 5. Looked up from germline, CDR1 is LNHDA and CDR2 is SQIVND (reference sequence). The CDR3 nucleotides read TGTGCCAGTAGTACGGGACAGGTTCTCTACGAGCAGTACTTC. Amino acids: CASSTGQVLYEQYF.

The J gene is TRBJ1-3, the V gene TRBV6-6; perhaps TRBD1 as D (5 bases). The CDR3 is 13 amino acids. Germline V gene sequence: CDR1 MNHNY, CDR2 SVGAGI (reference sequence). V lost 0 bases, J lost 7 bases, and 7 bases lay in between. CDR3 loop: CASSYSGVNTIYF. The DNA of the CDR3 is TGTGCCAGCAGTTACTCGGGGGTTAACACCATATATTTT.

The V gene is TRBV7-2, the J gene TRBJ1-3; D gene unclear. The CDR3 totals 13 residues. Germline-derived CDR1 and CDR2 are SGHTA and FQGNSA. Trimming removed 2 bases at V and 6 bases at J, with 8 bases between. Here the CDR3 DNA reads TGTGCCAGCAGCTTAAATCTTTTAAACACCATATATTTT. This gives the protein CASSLNLLNTIYF.

The gene calls are TRBV30 and TRBJ1-1, with D unclear. This CDR3 contains 14 residues. The germline gives CDR1 GTSNPN, CDR2 SVGIG (reference sequence). V lost 3 bases and J 1 base, leaving 12 bases between the germline ends. CDR3 in DNA: TGTGCCTGGAGCGCTCGTCGGGAGAACACTGAAGCTTTCTTT. Its translation: CAWSARRENTEAFF.

The V call is TRBV5-1, the J call TRBJ2-1; 11 bases fit TRBD2. This CDR3 is 17 amino acids long. The J segment lost 5 bases and the V segment lost 0 bases, leaving 7 bases of the junction unmatched. CDR1 SGHRS and CDR2 YFSETQ come from the germline V gene. CDR3: CASSLETSGSWHNEQFF. The CDR3 nucleotides are TGCGCCAGCAGCTTGGAAACTAGCGGGAGCTGGCACAATGAGCAGTTCTTC. Full variable domain (missing parts from reference TRBV5-1 and TRBJ2-1): KAGVTQTPRYLIKTRGQQVTLSCSPISGHRSVSWYQQTPGQGLQFLFEYFSETQRNKGNFPGRFSGRQFSNSRSEMNVSTLELGDSALYLCASSLETSGSWHNEQFFGPGTRLTVL.

Written as DNA, the CDR3 is TGTGCCAGCAGCGTAGGTCCCAGGCAGCTCCTAGAGACCCAGTACTTC. Translating gives CASSVGPRQLLETQYF. The gene calls are TRBV9 and TRBJ2-5; D is unclear. V lost 0 bases to trimming and J lost 4 bases, with 16 bases between them. The CDR3 totals 16 residues. CDR1 SGDLS and CDR2 YYNGEE come from the germline V gene.

This clone has ten or more counts. The V call is TRBV7-2, the J call TRBJ1-2; possible D gene TRBD1, 6 bases. This CDR3 comprises 13 residues. Germline V gives CDR1 SGHTA, CDR2 FQGNSA. The germline V and J ends were trimmed by 4 bases and 4 bases, with 10 bases remaining between them. Written as DNA, the CDR3 is TGTGCCAGCAGCTCGCCAGGGGTCTATGGCTACACCTTC. This gives the protein CASSSPGVYGYTF.

The genes are TRBV25-1 and TRBJ2-3; weak D call: TRBD2 (5 bases). Germline V CDR1 and CDR2: MGHDK, SYGVNS. Trimming took 4 bases from V and 0 from J, leaving 11 bases between them. This CDR3 is 15 amino acids long. The CDR3 region is CASSAIAFSTDTQYF. The CDR3, as DNA: TGTGCCAGCAGTGCTATAGCGTTTAGCACAGATACGCAGTATTTT. Based on the CDR3 plus reference TRBV25-1 and TRBJ2-3, the full variable domain is EADIYQTPRYLVIGTGKKITLECSQTMGHDKMYWYQQDPGMELHLIHYSYGVNSTEKGDLSSESTVSRIRTEHFPLTLESARPSHTSQYLCASSAIAFSTDTQYFGPGTRLTVL.

This clone was seen a handful of times. The chain joins TRBV19 to TRBJ2-4; tentatively, D is TRBD2 (5 bases). From germline, CDR1 is LNHDA and CDR2 SQIVND (reference sequence). V lost 2 bases and J 6 bases, leaving 11 bases between the germline ends. The CDR3 covers 14 residues. CDR3 nucleotide sequence: TGTGCCAGTAGTATACCCGGTGGGAGAAACATTCAGTACTTC. It is translated as CASSIPGGRNIQYF. Full variable domain (remainder filled in from reference TRBV19 and TRBJ2-4): DGGITQSPKYLFRKEGQNVTLSCEQNLNHDAMYWYRQDPGQGLRLIYYSQIVNDFQKGDIAEGYSVSREKKESFPLTVTSAQKNPTAFYLCASSIPGGRNIQYFGAGTRLSVL.

The J gene is TRBJ1-2, the V gene TRBV6-5, with D unresolved. Germline CDR1 is MNHEY and CDR2 is SVGAGI. Trimming removed 0 bases at V and 5 bases at J, with 10 bases between. The CDR3 runs to 14 residues. CDR3 DNA sequence: TGTGCCAGCAGTTACTCAGAGGCTCAATATGGCTACACCTTC. Protein product: CASSYSEAQYGYTF.

The chain joins TRBV19 to TRBJ1-5; D is undetermined. V was pared by 2 bases and J by 0 bases, with 5 bases between. The CDR3 spans 14 residues. Germline CDR1 LNHDA, CDR2 SQIVND (reference sequence). CDR3 sequence reads: CASSIYNSNQPQHF. In DNA form, the CDR3 reads TGTGCCAGTAGTATATATAATAGCAATCAGCCCCAGCATTTT.

V and J are TRBV7-3 and TRBJ2-2, with 7 bases matching TRBD1. V shed 1 base, J shed 7 bases, and the junction held 9 bases outside the gene matches. Germline CDR1 SGHTA, CDR2 FQGTGA. The CDR3 totals 16 residues. DNA of the CDR3: TGTGCCAGCAGCTTAAAGGAGACAGGGAGAGGCGGGGAGCTGTTTTTT. Its translation is CASSLKETGRGGELFF.

This clone has just one count. The chain uses TRBV4-1 and TRBJ2-3; D is unclear. Germline CDR1 and CDR2: MGHRA and YSYEKL. CDR3 length equals 13 residues. V lost 1 base and J 4 bases, leaving 6 bases between the germline ends. CDR3 in DNA: TGCGCCAGCAGCCAAGGGGTGGCAGATACGCAGTATTTT. This translates into CASSQGVADTQYF.